This T cell receptor (beta chain) was obtained from a study of cytomegalovirus exposure and HLA in healthy donors. PCR was performed using 60 Vbeta and 13 Jbeta primers. Using immunoSEQ multiplex PCR, the repertoire was profiled, and TCRdb retains in-frame clones only, with some absent. The table shows 110,000 to 150,000 clones, with over 65% occurring only once. Germline values: CDR1 SGHTA, CDR2 FQGNSA. CDR3 length: 14 residues. V was shortened by 6 bases and J by 0 bases, with 12 bases between the two germline ends. The chain combines TRBV7-2 with TRBJ2-7; possible D gene TRBD1, 6 bases. The TCR originated in a female donor in good health and CMV-seronegative. The sequenced material came from PBMCs. The CDR3 DNA follows: TGTGCCAGCAGGCGAACAGGGAGCTCCTACGAGCAGTACTTC. Its translation: CASRRTGSSYEQYF. The full variable domain, rest sourced from reference TRBV7-2 and TRBJ2-7, is GAGVSQSPSNKVTEKGKDVELRCDPISGHTALYWYRQSLGQGLEFLIYFQGNSAPDKSGLPSDRFSAERTGGSVSTLTIQRTQQEDSAVYLCASRRTGSSYEQYFGPGTRLTVT.